The 31 T cell receptor beta chains below come from one sample, sequenced in a study of OX40 agonist ivuxolimab in advanced cancers. Generated by immunoSEQ multiplex PCR, the TCRdb table keeps only in-frame clones and is missing some. Counted here are some 39,000 clones, 75% to 90% occurring once; the ten biggest clones make up roughly 2.5%. The source was CD4+ or CD8+ T cells sorted from blood, collected in a trial of the OX40 agonist ivuxolimab. The source of these receptors is an adult with an advanced solid tumor such as melanoma, head and neck, liver or kidney cancer.

V is TRBV30 and J is TRBJ1-2; TRBD1 is a possible D gene (6 bases). Trimming cost V 2 bases and J 4 bases, with 14 bases left between them. Germline V gene sequence: CDR1 GTSNPN, CDR2 SVGIG (reference sequence). This CDR3 spans 14 amino acids. The CDR3 DNA reads as TGTGCCTGGAGTATCGGGGGGGCGGGCTATGGCTACACCTTC. This codes for CAWSIGGAGYGYTF.

CDR3 DNA: TGTGCTAGTGGGGGGACCGTGGGGGATCAGCCCCAGCATTTT. Its translation: CASGGTVGDQPQHF. The chain couples TRBV12-5 to TRBJ1-5; perhaps TRBD1 as D (5 bases). The CDR3 loop spans 14 amino acids. Germline V gene sequence: CDR1 LGHNT, CDR2 FRNRAP. Trimming pared 6 bases from V and 5 bases from J, leaving 14 bases between.

The rearrangement joins TRBV11-1 to TRBJ2-3, with TRBD1 identical over 11 bases. J gave up 0 bases and V 1 base, and 9 bases lay outside the gene matches. The CDR3 has 19 residues. The germline V gene has CDR1 SGHAT and CDR2 FQDESV (reference sequence). The CDR3 DNA is TGTGCCAGCAGCTTAGGACCGGGACAGGGGGTCAGGAGCACAGATACGCAGTATTTT. Amino acid sequence: CASSLGPGQGVRSTDTQYF.

The chain combines TRBV21-1 with TRBJ1-4; the D call TRBD1 from the table was never checked on the DNA. TRBV21-1 corresponds to a pseudogene. The CDR3 runs to 16 residues. The CDR3 region has the DNA TGTGCCAGCAGGACAGGGGGTAGAACAACTAATGAAAAACTGTTTTTT. This codes for CASRTGGRTTNEKLFF.

This clone occurred a few times. This sequence joins TRBV2 and TRBJ1-3, with D possibly matching TRBD1 (5 bases). Germline V gene sequence: CDR1 SNHLY, CDR2 FYNNEI. V was trimmed by 7 bases and J by 2 bases, leaving 18 bases between them. The CDR3 runs to 16 residues. The DNA for the CDR3 is TGTGCCAGCAAGAAACAGGAGGTACCAGCTGGAAACACCATATATTTT. Protein: CASKKQEVPAGNTIYF.

The chain joins TRBV30 to TRBJ2-1; D remains ambiguous. This CDR3 is 13 amino acids long. The germline V gene has CDR1 GTSNPN and CDR2 SVGIG (reference sequence). V was trimmed by 2 bases and J by 4 bases, leaving 9 bases between them. DNA of the CDR3: TGTGCCTGGAGTTTAAGGTCATACAATGAGCAGTTCTTC. Its protein product is CAWSLRSYNEQFF.

For the CDR3, the DNA is TGTGCCAGCAGCCCAACGGGTTGGCGCGACACCGGGGAGCTGTTTTTT. This encodes CASSPTGWRDTGELFF. V gene TRBV6-6 combines with J gene TRBJ2-2; unclear D gene. The germline V and J ends were trimmed by 6 bases and 3 bases, with 17 bases remaining between them. Germline-derived CDR1 and CDR2 are MNHNY and SVGAGI (reference sequence). This CDR3 spans 16 amino acids.

The chain combines TRBV5-1 with TRBJ1-2, with D possibly TRBD1 on 5 matching bases. V lost 0 bases, J lost 3 bases, and 12 bases lay in between. There are 15 residues in the CDR3. Germline CDR1 is SGHRS and CDR2 is YFSETQ. CDR3 in amino acids: CASSLGGTADYGYTF. The CDR3 DNA sequence: TGCGCCAGCAGCTTGGGGGGGACCGCCGACTATGGCTACACCTTC.

This rearrangement joins TRBV9 to TRBJ1-6; D not certain. Trimming removed 0 bases at V and 9 bases at J, with 7 bases between. This CDR3 has 13 residues. Germline V gene data show CDR1 as SGDLS and CDR2 as YYNGEE. CDR3 region: CASSVVASSPLHF. The CDR3 DNA reads as TGTGCCAGCAGCGTAGTCGCATCTTCACCCCTCCACTTT. The whole variable domain, filled in from reference TRBV9 and TRBJ1-6, reads DSGVTQTPKHLITATGQRVTLRCSPRSGDLSVYWYQQSLDQGLQFLIQYYNGEERAKGNILERFSAQQFPDLHSELNLSSLELGDSALYFCASSVVASSPLHFGNGTRLTVT.

J is TRBJ2-4 and V is TRBV7-9; D remains unclear. Trimming took 1 base from V and 6 from J, leaving 7 bases between them. The V gene's germline CDR1 is SEHNR and CDR2 FQNEAQ (reference sequence). The CDR3 runs 13 residues. The CDR3 DNA is TGTGCCAGCAGCTTAGGCTCTGGAAACATTCAGTACTTC. Its translation is CASSLGSGNIQYF. Variable domain in full (rest from reference TRBV7-9 and TRBJ2-4): DTGVSQNPRHKITKRGQNVTFRCDPISEHNRLYWYRQTLGQGPEFLTYFQNEAQLEKSRLLSDRFSAERPKGSFSTLEIQRTEQGDSAMYLCASSLGSGNIQYFGAGTRLSVL.

This rearrangement joins TRBV4-3 to TRBJ1-1; no clear D. Germline CDR1 and CDR2: LGHNA and YSLEER. CDR3 size: 15 residues. V was pared by 4 bases and J by 1 base, with 13 bases between. The CDR3 protein is CASSLAPGRNTEAFF. Written as DNA, the CDR3 is TGCGCCAGCAGCCTGGCCCCAGGTAGGAACACTGAAGCTTTCTTT.

This clone appeared a single time. This chain links TRBV7-9 with TRBJ1-4; D might be TRBD1 (5 bases). CDR1 and CDR2 from the germline V gene are SEHNR and FQNEAQ (reference sequence). V lost 2 bases to trimming and J lost 6 bases, with 13 bases between them. This CDR3 has 15 amino acids. DNA of the CDR3: TGTGCCAGCAGCTTAAGGGGAAGGTTGGATGAAAAACTGTTTTTT. This codes for CASSLRGRLDEKLFF.

The chain has TRBV7-8 and TRBJ2-5; 10 bases line up with TRBD2. Losses at the gene ends were 1 base for V and 7 bases for J; bases not matched to a gene: 9. This CDR3 is 16 amino acids long. Germline CDR1 is SGHVS and CDR2 is FQNEAQ. The CDR3 DNA reads as TGTGCCAGCAGCTTAGGTAGCGGGAGGACGACAGGGACCCAGTACTTC. Its translation is CASSLGSGRTTGTQYF.

The chain carries TRBV4-1 and TRBJ2-7; 10 nucleotides match TRBD2. Trimming removed 4 bases from V and 2 bases from J; junction bases left unmatched: 2. The germline CDR1 and CDR2 sequences are MGHRA and YSYEKL. CDR3 length equals 14 residues. CDR3 amino acids: CASSRGTSAYEQYF. The DNA of the CDR3 is TGCGCCAGCAGCCGAGGGACTAGCGCCTACGAGCAGTACTTC.

The J gene is TRBJ2-5, the V gene TRBV5-4; the match to TRBD2 covers 10 bases. The tail of the sequence fits TRBJ2-7 better, so the J call may be wrong. Germline V lookup: CDR1 SGHNT, CDR2 YYREEE (reference sequence). CDR3 length: 15 residues. The CDR3 spells CASSSKTSGSYEQYF. The CDR3 DNA reads TGTGCCAGCAGCAGCAAGACTAGCGGGTCATACGAGCAGTACTTC.

This rearrangement joins TRBV11-3 to TRBJ2-7, with D unclear. In germline, CDR1 is SGHNT, CDR2 YENEEA. Trimming stripped 4 bases from V and 4 bases from J, with 11 bases between. The CDR3 spans 13 residues. The CDR3 reads CASSSITTYEQYV. Written as DNA, the CDR3 is TGTGCCAGCAGCTCAATAACTACTTACGAGCAGTACGTC.

Of note for this clone: A read error may produce the germline difference seen at one junction end. The chain joins TRBV7-7 to TRBJ2-5, with D tentatively TRBD1 (5 bases). CDR1 and CDR2 from the germline V gene are SSHAT and FNYEAQ (reference sequence). The CDR3 is 14 amino acids. The CDR3 DNA follows: TGTGCTAGCAGCTTAGGGGCAGGGAAAGAGACCCAGTACTTC. Its translation is CASSLGAGKETQYF.

The J gene is TRBJ1-2, the V gene TRBV7-3, with 11 nucleotides matching TRBD1. Trimming cost V 4 bases and J 5 bases; bases outside gene matches: 6. The CDR3 runs to 15 residues. Germline V gene data show CDR1 as SGHTA and CDR2 as FQGTGA. The CDR3 DNA is TGTGCCAGCAGCTCTGGACAGGGGGCGGTTTATGGCTACACCTTC. This translates into CASSSGQGAVYGYTF. The variable domain in full, with the rest retrieved from reference TRBV7-3 and TRBJ1-2, is GAGVSQTPSNKVTEKGKYVELRCDPISGHTALYWYRQSLGQGPEFLIYFQGTGAADDSGLPNDRFFAVRPEGSVSTLKIQRTERGDSAVYLCASSSGQGAVYGYTFGSGTRLTVV.

The chain has TRBV9 and TRBJ2-1; maybe TRBD1 (5 bases). CDR1 SGDLS and CDR2 YYNGEE come from the germline V gene. There are 15 residues in the CDR3. V lost 0 bases, J lost 4 bases, and 11 bases lay in between. CDR3 in amino acids: CASSVVGERYNEQFF. The CDR3 DNA reads TGTGCCAGCAGCGTAGTAGGGGAACGATACAATGAGCAGTTCTTC.

This chain joins TRBV6-5 and TRBJ1-5; D is unresolved. The germline V and J ends were trimmed by 9 bases and 6 bases, with 9 bases remaining between them. Germline assignment: CDR1 MNHEY and CDR2 SVGAGI. The CDR3 has 11 amino acids. CDR3 residues: CASEEGQPQHF. The CDR3 nucleotides read TGTGCCAGTGAGGAGGGTCAGCCCCAGCATTTT.

The chain uses TRBV19 and TRBJ1-1; 7 bases line up with TRBD1. Trimming took 5 bases from V and 2 from J; bases not matched to a gene: 2. CDR1 is LNHDA, CDR2 SQIVND, per germline (reference sequence). There are 13 residues in the CDR3. The CDR3 DNA sequence: TGTGCCAGTAGTGACAGGGACAACACTGAAGCTTTCTTT. It translates to CASSDRDNTEAFF.

The chain uses TRBV30 and TRBJ1-6; weak D call: TRBD1 (5 bases). V was trimmed by 0 bases and J by 2 bases, leaving 11 bases between them. Germline V CDR1 and CDR2: GTSNPN, SVGIG (reference sequence). CDR3 size: 16 residues. The CDR3 region has the DNA TGTGCCTGGAGTGTAAGCGGGGCGGCCTATAATTCACCCCTCCACTTT. The encoded protein is CAWSVSGAAYNSPLHF.

J is TRBJ2-1 and V is TRBV27; the D is unclear. CDR1 and CDR2 from the germline V gene are MNHEY and SMNVEV (reference sequence). Between the trimmed V and J ends, which lost 0 bases and 7 bases, there was a span of 7 bases. The CDR3 sequence is 13 residues long. CDR3 protein: CASSLSGRNEQFF. The CDR3 DNA follows: TGTGCCAGCAGTTTATCGGGTAGGAATGAGCAGTTCTTC.

The J gene is TRBJ1-1, the V gene TRBV6-6; D possibly corresponds to TRBD1 (5 bases). Germline V gene sequence: CDR1 MNHNY, CDR2 SVGAGI (reference sequence). This CDR3 is built from 13 residues. Trimming shortened V by 2 bases and J by 3 bases, and 7 bases separated the two germline ends. CDR3: CASSYTGDTEAFF. The CDR3 DNA is TGTGCCAGCAGTTACACGGGGGACACTGAAGCTTTCTTT.

V and J are TRBV7-2 and TRBJ2-1; D uncertain. V was shortened by 1 base and J by 4 bases, with 5 bases between the two germline ends. The CDR3 extends over 13 amino acids. Germline CDR1 and CDR2: SGHTA and FQGNSA. The CDR3 loop is CASSLGEYNEQFF. The CDR3 DNA sequence: TGTGCCAGCAGCTTAGGGGAATACAATGAGCAGTTCTTC.

This chain connects TRBV7-6 to TRBJ1-5; D perhaps matches TRBD1 (6 bases). Between the trimmed V and J ends, which lost 6 bases and 6 bases, there was a span of 18 bases. This CDR3 comprises 15 residues. From germline, CDR1 is SGHVS and CDR2 FNYEAQ. CDR3 in amino acids: CASSLEQGFSQPQHF. Here the CDR3 DNA reads TGTGCCAGCAGTTTGGAACAGGGTTTTAGTCAGCCCCAGCATTTT.

V and J are TRBV27 and TRBJ1-2; D is unresolved. The ends were cut back, 7 bases at V and 4 bases at J, with 19 bases in the middle. This CDR3 has 15 amino acids. Germline V lookup: CDR1 MNHEY, CDR2 SMNVEV (reference sequence). CDR3 nucleotides: TGTGCCAGCAAACAGAGTTACATAGGGTTCTATGGCTACACCTTC. Amino acid sequence: CASKQSYIGFYGYTF.

The chain is built from TRBV7-3 and TRBJ2-1; TRBD2 aligns across 10 bases. Germline CDR1 is SGHTA and CDR2 is FQGTGA. V dropped 5 bases and J dropped 3; count of bases not matched to a gene: 7. CDR3 length: 16 residues. The CDR3 sequence is CASSLKAGGNYNEQFF. The CDR3 DNA reads TGTGCCAGCAGCCTCAAAGCGGGAGGGAACTACAATGAGCAGTTCTTC.

The chain employs TRBV6-5 and TRBJ2-5; D possibly uses TRBD1 or TRBD2 (5 bases each). Germline CDR1 reads MNHEY; CDR2 reads SVGAGI. The CDR3 consists of 15 residues. Trimming took 6 bases from V and 2 from J, leaving 16 bases between them. CDR3 sequence reads: CASRGPYSGQETQYF. The CDR3 coding sequence is TGTGCCAGCAGGGGGCCTTATTCGGGACAAGAGACCCAGTACTTC.

This chain joins TRBV7-2 and TRBJ1-1, with D possibly being TRBD1 (5 bases). Germline lookup yields CDR1 SGHTA and CDR2 FQGNSA. This CDR3 is built from 14 residues. With 3 bases removed from V and 3 bases from J, the gap between germline ends came to 11 bases. In DNA, the CDR3 is TGTGCCAGCAGCTTTGGGTCAGGGTACACTGAAGCTTTCTTT. Its translation is CASSFGSGYTEAFF.

V is TRBV7-9 and J is TRBJ2-1, with no clear D. CDR3 size: 15 residues. V dropped 5 bases and J dropped 8 bases, with 19 bases sitting between them. The germline V gene encodes CDR1 SEHNR and CDR2 FQNEAQ (reference sequence). The CDR3 DNA reads as TGTGCCAGCAGCCGGAGCGTGGGGATTCGCGATGAGCAGTTCTTC. Its protein is CASSRSVGIRDEQFF.